The T cell receptor (beta chain) under discussion was sequenced for a study of immune cell composition in non-small cell lung cancer. Findings and limits, study-wide: Tumour-associated clones >0.5% occurred in about a third of adenocarcinomas, roughly 80% of squamous. Shared sequences between tumour-reactive and dominant in vivo clones were not proven.

This CDR3 contains 13 residues. V was shortened by 1 base and J by 6 bases, with 8 bases between the two germline ends. Germline V gene sequence: CDR1 SGHRS, CDR2 YFSETQ. Profiled with immunoSEQ multiplex PCR; TCRdb holds only in-frame clones, not every one. The data show some 1,800 clones, under 85% seen once. To note about this clone: Its cognate antigen is unknown.

Normal lung was sampled as far from the tumour as possible, at least 3 cm. Template was genomic DNA from frozen, unsorted single-cell suspensions. Input material: non-adjacent lung tissue. The origin of this receptor is a human donor with non-small cell lung cancer. V gene TRBV5-1 combines with J gene TRBJ2-1, with D possibly matching TRBD1 (6 bases). The chain's CDR3 is CASSLQGLNEQFF. In DNA form, the CDR3 reads TGCGCCAGCAGCTTGCAGGGGCTCAATGAGCAGTTCTTC.